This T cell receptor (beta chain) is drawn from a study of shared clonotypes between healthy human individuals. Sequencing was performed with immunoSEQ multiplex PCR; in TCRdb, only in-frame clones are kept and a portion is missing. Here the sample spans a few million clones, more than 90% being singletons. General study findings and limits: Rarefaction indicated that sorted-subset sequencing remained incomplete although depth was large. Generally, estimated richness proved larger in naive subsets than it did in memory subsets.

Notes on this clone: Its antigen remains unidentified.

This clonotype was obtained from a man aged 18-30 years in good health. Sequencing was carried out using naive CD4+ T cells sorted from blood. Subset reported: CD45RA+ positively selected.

Here the CDR3 DNA reads TGTGCCAGCAGTGATTCCCCTAATCGTGAAGCTTTCTTT. Translation gives CASSDSPNREAFF. The chain has TRBV6-1 and TRBJ1-1, with no clear D. The CDR3 extends over 13 amino acids. V lost 3 bases and J 7 bases, leaving 12 bases between the germline ends. Germline V gene lookup returns CDR1 MNHNS and CDR2 SASEGT.